The 30 T cell receptor beta chains below come from one sample, sequenced in a study of blood T cell repertoires in COVID-19. TCRdb's table, derived via immunoSEQ multiplex PCR, lists solely in-frame clones and lacks some. Here the sample spans about 310,000 clones, just under 90% being singletons. Sample: PBMCs or T cells enriched from blood (not recorded which). The receptor source for this set is a woman aged 25 to 39 who had recovered from COVID-19.

The rearrangement links TRBV7-2 to TRBJ2-7, with 15 bases fitting TRBD2. Germline V lookup: CDR1 SGHTA, CDR2 FQGNSA. J was trimmed by 2 bases and V by 5 bases; bases with no gene match: 1. This CDR3 is 15 amino acids long. CDR3 DNA: TGTGCCAGCAGCGGACTAGCGGGGGGGGCCTACGAGCAGTACTTC. This encodes CASSGLAGGAYEQYF.

The chain uses TRBV10-3 and TRBJ2-1; TRBD2 matches at 7 bases. Unmatched junction bases numbered 6, after V lost 8 bases and J lost 5 bases. This CDR3 spans 13 amino acids. The V gene's germline CDR1 is ENHRY and CDR2 SYGVKD. The CDR3 sequence: CAIFGTKNNEQFF. The CDR3 coding sequence is TGTGCCATCTTTGGGACTAAAAACAATGAGCAGTTCTTC.

This chain uses TRBV3-1 (or the pseudogene TRBV3-2) with TRBJ2-1; 10 nucleotides match TRBD2. Germline CDR1 reads LGHDT; CDR2 reads YNNKEL (reference sequence). V dropped 6 bases and J dropped 0; count of bases not matched to a gene: 11. This CDR3 has 18 amino acids. As DNA, the CDR3 is TGTGCCAGCAGACTACTTGGGGCTAGCGGGAGCTCCTACAATGAGCAGTTCTTC. It translates to CASRLLGASGSSYNEQFF.

This chain uses TRBV6-5 with TRBJ1-3; D gene ambiguous. V lost 8 bases to trimming and J lost 4 bases, with 9 bases between them. The CDR3 has 12 amino acids. The V gene's germline CDR1 is MNHEY and CDR2 SVGAGI. CDR3: CASHSSGNTIYF. The CDR3 nucleotides read TGTGCCAGCCATTCGAGCGGAAACACCATATATTTT.

In regard to this clone: The same CDR3 also results from other DNA sequences found in this sample. The J gene is TRBJ1-1, the V gene TRBV27, with a weak D call TRBD1 (5 bases). The CDR3 runs 13 residues. V was shortened by 5 bases and J by 1 base, with 8 bases between the two germline ends. From germline, CDR1 is MNHEY and CDR2 SMNVEV (reference sequence). The DNA of the CDR3 is TGTGCCAGCAGTCTTCAGGGGAACACTGAAGCTTTCTTT. Protein product: CASSLQGNTEAFF.

This sequence joins TRBV7-2 and TRBJ2-1; tentative D call: TRBD2 (7 bases). Trimming shortened V by 5 bases and J by 9 bases, and 20 bases separated the two germline ends. This CDR3 region has 15 residues. Germline assignment: CDR1 SGHTA and CDR2 FQGNSA. The CDR3 DNA reads as TGTGCCAGCAGCCCCCAAGGGGGATTAGCGGGTGAGCAGTTCTTC. Amino acid sequence: CASSPQGGLAGEQFF.

The chain uses TRBV27 and TRBJ2-7; 7 bases are shared with TRBD1. Germline CDR1 MNHEY, CDR2 SMNVEV (reference sequence). The length of the CDR3 is 14 residues. The junction had 10 bases not matched to a gene; V was cut back by 6 bases and J by 5 bases. The CDR3 reads CASRLTGAVHEQYF. CDR3 DNA sequence: TGTGCCAGCAGGCTTACAGGGGCGGTCCACGAGCAGTACTTC.

The V call is TRBV3-1 (or the pseudogene TRBV3-2), the J call TRBJ1-1, with 7 bases aligning to TRBD1. The length of the CDR3 is 18 residues. After removal of 2 bases from V and 0 bases from J, the junction contained 12 bases not matched to a gene. CDR1 and CDR2 from the germline V gene are LGHDT and YNNKEL (reference sequence). The CDR3 sequence: CASSQRRDSLALNTEAFF. For the CDR3, the DNA is TGTGCCAGCAGCCAACGGCGGGACAGCCTAGCATTGAACACTGAAGCTTTCTTT.

Comment on this clone: Other nucleotide sequences in the sample specify the same CDR3. The rearrangement joins TRBV19 to TRBJ2-1; no firm D call. V was pared by 7 bases and J by 0 bases, with 4 bases between. CDR3 size: 12 residues. The V gene's germline CDR1 is LNHDA and CDR2 SQIVND (reference sequence). The chain's CDR3 is CASTSSYNEQFF. DNA for the CDR3: TGTGCCAGTACGAGCTCCTACAATGAGCAGTTCTTC.

This sequence joins TRBV21-1 and TRBJ1-6; the DNA was not used to check the table's D call, TRBD1. TRBV21-1 has pseudogene status. CDR3 length: 14 amino acids. The CDR3 region has the DNA TGTGCCAGCATCAAGACAGGTCTCGGGTCACCCCTCCACTTT. Residues: CASIKTGLGSPLHF.

This rearrangement joins TRBV28 to TRBJ1-4; 7 bases fit TRBD1. Per germline, CDR1 MDHEN and CDR2 SYDVKM. V trimming: 1 base; J trimming: 4 bases; junction bases outside the gene matches: 12. The CDR3 has 18 residues. CDR3 residues: CASSLFRGAGGINEKLFF. CDR3 DNA sequence: TGTGCCAGCAGTTTATTCAGGGGGGCCGGTGGGATTAATGAAAAACTGTTTTTT.

The gene calls are TRBV9 and TRBJ1-1; 7 bases fit TRBD1. Per the germline V gene, CDR1 is SGDLS and CDR2 is YYNGEE. Unmatched junction bases numbered 6, after V lost 4 bases and J lost 6 bases. This CDR3 spans 13 amino acids. CDR3 in DNA: TGTGCCAGCAGCCCACAGGGGAATGCTGAAGCTTTCTTT. Amino acid sequence: CASSPQGNAEAFF. The full variable domain, with the rest looked up from reference TRBV9 and TRBJ1-1, is DSGVTQTPKHLITATGQRVTLRCSPRSGDLSVYWYQQSLDQGLQFLIQYYNGEERAKGNILERFSAQQFPDLHSELNLSSLELGDSALYFCASSPQGNAEAFFGQGTRLTVV.

In DNA form, the CDR3 reads TGTGCCAGCAGCCAAACCGGGACTAGCGGGGTCGGGCGGCAAGAGACCCAGTACTTC. Amino acid sequence: CASSQTGTSGVGRQETQYF. V and J are TRBV4-2 and TRBJ2-5; TRBD2 matches at 13 bases. This CDR3 comprises 19 residues. Per the germline V gene, CDR1 is LGHNA and CDR2 is YNFKEQ. J was trimmed by 2 bases and V by 2 bases; bases with no gene match: 11.

This clone was seen only once. This chain uses TRBV21-1 with TRBJ2-1; the DNA was not used to check the table's D call, TRBD2. TRBV21-1 constitutes a pseudogene. The CDR3 is 16 residues long. The CDR3 is CASSIYSGSPIGEQFF. CDR3 DNA sequence: TGTGCCAGCAGCATTTATAGCGGGAGCCCGATCGGTGAGCAGTTCTTC.

This chain links TRBV6-5 with TRBJ1-5, with TRBD1 identical over 10 bases. The length of the CDR3 is 15 residues. Germline lookup yields CDR1 MNHEY and CDR2 SVGAGI. V was pared by 6 bases and J by 6 bases, with 8 bases of the junction left unmatched. For the CDR3, the DNA is TGTGCCAGCAGCTCCACCGGGACAGGGGCTCAGCCCCAGCATTTT. Translated: CASSSTGTGAQPQHF.

This chain connects TRBV19 to TRBJ2-1; 13 nucleotides match TRBD2. The CDR3 is 16 residues long. Per the germline V gene, CDR1 is LNHDA and CDR2 is SQIVND (reference sequence). With V trimmed by 5 bases and J by 4 bases, 5 bases remained unmatched. For the CDR3, the DNA is TGTGCCAGTAGTGTTCAGGGACTAGCGGGGTACAATGAGCAGTTCTTC. This gives the protein CASSVQGLAGYNEQFF.

The chain uses TRBV2 and TRBJ2-7; 11 bases agree with TRBD2. V trimming: 3 bases; J trimming: 4 bases; junction bases outside the gene matches: 5. CDR1 and CDR2 (germline): SNHLY, FYNNEI. There are 15 residues in the CDR3. CDR3: CASSEGGTSGYEQYF. In DNA, the CDR3 is TGTGCCAGCAGTGAGGGGGGGACTAGCGGTTACGAGCAGTACTTC.

Remarks on this clone: Sequence at one end of the junction differs from germline and may be a read error. The chain couples TRBV6-5 to TRBJ2-4; 10 nucleotides agree with TRBD1. Germline V lookup: CDR1 MNHEY, CDR2 SVGAGI. The CDR3 sequence is 12 residues long. The DNA of the CDR3 is TGTGCCAGCAAAAACCGGGACAGGGGTTTTCACTTC. Translating it yields CASKNRDRGFHF.

This clone was seen only a few times. The chain employs TRBV5-4 and TRBJ2-7, with D possibly TRBD2 on 7 matching bases. Trimming took 0 bases from V and 4 from J, leaving 20 bases between them. This CDR3 contains 17 residues. The V gene's germline CDR1 is SGHNT and CDR2 YYREEE (reference sequence). As DNA, the CDR3 is TGTGCCAGCAGCTTGGCAGCGGGATGGGGGGGCATATACGAGCAGTACTTC. Its protein is CASSLAAGWGGIYEQYF.

This clone appeared once. This chain joins TRBV5-4 and TRBJ1-2; possibly TRBD1 for D (6 bases). Germline CDR1 reads SGHNT; CDR2 reads YYREEE (reference sequence). The CDR3 extends over 14 amino acids. V was trimmed by 1 base and J by 4 bases, leaving 11 bases between them. CDR3 sequence: CASSLMGASYGYTF. The CDR3 DNA reads as TGTGCCAGCAGCTTGATGGGGGCGAGCTATGGCTACACCTTC.

The J gene is TRBJ1-5, the V gene TRBV24-1, with D perhaps matching TRBD1 (5 bases). CDR3 length: 13 residues. V lost 7 bases and J lost 5, with 11 bases in between. CDR1 KGHDR and CDR2 SFDVKD come from the germline V gene. CDR3 sequence (DNA): TGTGCCACCAGCGAGGAGGGACATCAGCCCCAGCATTTT. This encodes CATSEEGHQPQHF.

The rearrangement uses TRBV2 and TRBJ2-2; D is unresolved. Trimming pared 8 bases from V and 3 bases from J, leaving 7 bases between. CDR3 length equals 12 residues. Germline V lookup: CDR1 SNHLY, CDR2 FYNNEI. Here the CDR3 DNA reads TGTGCCAGCTGCGCGGACACCGGGGAGCTGTTTTTT. Residues: CASCADTGELFF.

The chain links TRBV6-5 to TRBJ1-4, with D tentatively TRBD1 (6 bases). V shed 5 bases and J shed 6 bases, with 13 bases lying between them. Germline CDR1 reads MNHEY; CDR2 reads SVGAGI. The CDR3 spans 14 residues. CDR3 sequence (DNA): TGTGCCAGCAGTACAGGGACGCGGTATGAAAAACTGTTTTTT. This translates into CASSTGTRYEKLFF.

V is TRBV28 and J is TRBJ2-7; 7 nucleotides line up with TRBD2. The length of the CDR3 is 14 residues. Germline lookup yields CDR1 MDHEN and CDR2 SYDVKM. V was clipped by 5 bases and J by 2 bases; unmatched bases: 6. CDR3 in amino acids: CASSTSRGTYEQYF. The CDR3 coding sequence is TGTGCCAGCAGTACATCGCGGGGGACCTACGAGCAGTACTTC.

V gene TRBV10-2 combines with J gene TRBJ2-1; D gene uncertain. Trimming left V 0 bases short and J 8 bases short, with 5 bases between. Per germline, CDR1 WSHSY and CDR2 SAAADI. The CDR3 contains 12 residues. The CDR3 DNA follows: TGCGCCAGCAGTGAGTCGGGCTATGAGCAGTTCTTC. It is translated as CASSESGYEQFF.

The V gene is TRBV6-2 or TRBV6-3, the J gene TRBJ1-6; 9 positions agree with TRBD1. V was pared by 1 base and J by 9 bases, with 7 bases of the junction left unmatched. The CDR3 is made up of 16 amino acids. CDR1 is MNHEY, CDR2 SVGEGT, per germline. Written as DNA, the CDR3 is TGTGCCAGCAGTTACTTTCTCGGGACAGGGACTTCACCCCTCCACTTT. Its translation: CASSYFLGTGTSPLHF.

This rearrangement joins TRBV27 to TRBJ1-5; D is perhaps TRBD1 (5 bases). Germline CDR1 and CDR2: MNHEY and SMNVEV (reference sequence). The length of the CDR3 is 16 residues. Trimming stripped 5 bases from V and 4 bases from J, with 18 bases between. DNA of the CDR3: TGTGCCAGCAGTCCAAAGACAGCAAGAGCTAATCAGCCCCAGCATTTT. Its translation: CASSPKTARANQPQHF.

This clone was counted only a few times. One end of the junction varies from germline; a read error may be responsible. V usage is TRBV27 and J usage is TRBJ2-7; TRBD2 agrees at 9 bases. Germline loops: CDR1 MNHEY, CDR2 SMNVEV (reference sequence). The CDR3 has 13 amino acids. The CDR3 DNA is TGTGCCAGCAGTTTAGGTCCGGACGGGACTAGCACTTTC. Translated, it gives CASSLGPDGTSTF.

The V and J genes are TRBV7-8 and TRBJ2-3, with D perhaps TRBD2 (5 bases). The CDR3 is made up of 18 amino acids. V gave up 1 base and J gave up 3 bases, with 20 bases separating them. In germline, CDR1 is SGHVS, CDR2 FQNEAQ. CDR3 DNA sequence: TGTGCCAGCAGCTTAGGTCCGGGAAGCATAGAGGTGACAGATACGCAGTATTTT. Translating it yields CASSLGPGSIEVTDTQYF.

The chain links TRBV2 to TRBJ2-7; D is ambiguous. This CDR3 has 12 amino acids. The V end was cut by 6 bases, the J end by 2 bases, with 8 bases between. Germline loops: CDR1 SNHLY, CDR2 FYNNEI. The CDR3 spells CASSQLTYEQYF. For the CDR3, the DNA is TGTGCCAGCAGCCAACTTACCTACGAGCAGTACTTC.